The source of this T cell receptor beta chain is a study of Tregs in tolerant kidney transplant recipients. Study as a whole: Recipients received nonmyeloablative bone marrow transplants from related graft donors, with transient mixed chimerism.

Trimming stripped 4 bases from V and 2 bases from J, with 17 bases between. CDR1 and CDR2 from the germline V gene are MGHRA and YSYEKL. The CDR3 spans 16 residues. In regard to this clone: Its antigen remains unidentified.

Unstimulated Tregs (CD4+CD25+CD127-) and CD4+CD25- non-Tregs were sorted from PBMCs. The repertoire was sequenced with immunoSEQ multiplex PCR; TCRdb's copy has only in-frame clones and lacks some. The sample includes approximately 69,000 clones, roughly nine tenths of them seen just once. Findings of the study overall: Biological reproducibility was not directly addressed in this study. Few patients were studied, so findings need validation in larger groups.

This TCR was sampled from a human donor who received a combined kidney and bone marrow transplant. The starting material was CD4+ T cells from blood, obtained before the transplant. This chain uses TRBV4-1 with TRBJ2-5; tentatively, D is TRBD1 (6 bases). CDR3 residues: CASSRLLRTAQETQYF. For the CDR3, the DNA is TGCGCCAGCAGCCGTTTATTACGGACAGCTCAAGAGACCCAGTACTTC.